Shown below are 19 T cell receptor beta chains from a single sample sequenced in a study of blood T cells in healthy people across ages. Alongside a J-beta primer mix, a sample-barcoded 5' primer served in a second PCR lasting roughly 7 to 12 cycles. MiXCR was run by TCRdb on the 5' RACE reads, yielding one entry per CDR3 protein. The data show 650,000 to 1,000,000 distinct CDR3 sequences, roughly 34% seen once. Sequencing input: blood. These receptors all come from a man in his late teens or twenties in good health.

The chain joins TRBV25-1 to TRBJ1-5; D not resolved. The CDR3 spans 14 residues. Trimming left V 5 bases short and J 8 bases short, with 16 bases between. CDR1 MGHDK and CDR2 SYGVNS come from the germline V gene. The CDR3 protein is CASSRGPLGEPQHF. Written as DNA, the CDR3 is TGTGCCAGCAGTCGAGGGCCCCTCGGCGAGCCCCAGCATTTT.

The gene calls are TRBV3-1 and TRBJ1-6; TRBD1 aligns across 7 bases. The CDR3 extends over 14 amino acids. CDR1 and CDR2 (germline): LGHDT, YNNKEL (reference sequence). V shed 4 bases, J shed 8 bases, and the junction held 5 bases outside the gene matches. In DNA, the CDR3 is TGTGCCAGCAGCCCGAGCACAGGGGATTCACCCCTCCACTTT. This translates into CASSPSTGDSPLHF.

The rearrangement links TRBV20-1 to TRBJ1-5; weak D call: TRBD1 (5 bases). Looked up from germline, CDR1 is DFQATT and CDR2 is SNEGSKA (reference sequence). The germline V and J ends were trimmed by 6 bases and 7 bases, with 22 bases remaining between them. The CDR3 contains 15 residues. CDR3 sequence: CSALTGTLLEQPQHF. The DNA of the CDR3 is TGCAGTGCCCTTACCGGGACCTTGCTAGAGCAGCCCCAGCATTTT.

The chain recombines TRBV20-1 with TRBJ1-1; D call uncertain. Germline values: CDR1 DFQATT, CDR2 SNEGSKA (reference sequence). V shed 3 bases and J shed 6 bases, with 14 bases lying between them. This CDR3 is built from 13 residues. CDR3 sequence: CSARDGSHPEAFF. The CDR3 nucleotides are TGCAGTGCTAGGGACGGCAGTCACCCTGAAGCTTTCTTT.

Of note for this clonotype: This may arise from a read error, as a much more abundant clone is one base away. The chain employs TRBV25-1 and TRBJ2-4; maybe TRBD1 (6 bases). The germline V gene has CDR1 MGHDK and CDR2 SYGVNS. The CDR3 is 14 residues long. The V end lost 3 bases, the J end lost 4 bases, and 10 bases lay between the germline ends. The CDR3 region is CASSDLDRKNIQYF. The CDR3 nucleotides read TGTGCCAGCAGTGACCTAGACAGGAAAAACATTCAGTACTTC. The variable domain in full, with the rest retrieved from reference TRBV25-1 and TRBJ2-4, is EADIYQTPRYLVIGTGKKITLECSQTMGHDKMYWYQQDPGMELHLIHYSYGVNSTEKGDLSSESTVSRIRTEHFPLTLESARPSHTSQYLCASSDLDRKNIQYFGAGTRLSVL.

This clonotype has just a few counts. The rearrangement uses TRBV4-2 and TRBJ2-7, with D perhaps TRBD2 (6 bases). The germline V gene encodes CDR1 LGHNA and CDR2 YNFKEQ. V was cut by 1 base and J by 4 bases, with 14 bases left in between. The CDR3 has 15 residues. CDR3 in amino acids: CASSQGQMGGYEQYF. CDR3 sequence (DNA): TGTGCCAGCAGCCAAGGTCAGATGGGAGGATACGAGCAGTACTTC.

As for this clonotype: A much larger clone lies one base from this, so it may be a read error. This sequence joins TRBV12-3 or TRBV12-4 and TRBJ1-4; 7 bases are shared with TRBD1. The CDR3 has 15 residues. CDR3 sequence: CASSRDRASNERLFF. The CDR3 bases are TGTGCCAGCAGTAGAGACAGGGCGTCTAATGAAAGACTGTTTTTT.

This clonotype has at least ten counts. The rearrangement uses TRBV12-3 or TRBV12-4 and TRBJ1-5; no clear D gene. Trimming shortened V by 3 bases and J by 0 bases, and 12 bases separated the two germline ends. The CDR3 spans 16 residues. CDR3 sequence (DNA): TGTGCCAGCAGTTTCTTAGGAGTCAATAGCAATCAGCCCCAGCATTTT. This gives the protein CASSFLGVNSNQPQHF.

This chain links TRBV5-1 with TRBJ2-5; D is perhaps TRBD1 (6 bases). This CDR3 region has 15 residues. CDR1 is SGHRS and CDR2 is YFSETQ in the germline V gene. Trimming stripped 3 bases from V and 2 bases from J, with 14 bases between. CDR3 coding DNA: TGCGCCAGCAGCTCCTCGGGACATCCTCAAGAGACCCAGTACTTC. Amino acid sequence: CASSSSGHPQETQYF.

The chain has TRBV20-1 and TRBJ2-1, with unresolved D. The DNA end favors TRBJ2-7, so the J call may be wrong. The CDR3 spans 14 residues. Germline CDR1 reads DFQATT; CDR2 reads SNEGSKA (reference sequence). The DNA of the CDR3 is TGCAGTGCTAGACCCCTAAGCTCCTACAATGAGCAGTACTTC. This codes for CSARPLSSYNEQYF.

Ten or more counts support this clonotype. This sequence joins TRBV20-1 and TRBJ2-5; no reliable D call. This CDR3 spans 13 amino acids. With 4 bases removed from V and 7 bases from J, the gap between germline ends came to 16 bases. CDR1 DFQATT and CDR2 SNEGSKA come from the germline V gene (reference sequence). DNA of the CDR3: TGCAGTGCTAAGTTGGATCTGATTGGGACCCAGTACTTC. It yields the protein CSAKLDLIGTQYF.

CDR3 in DNA: TGTGCCAGCAGTCCCGGACAGGGGAGGCGCACCGGGGAGCTGTTTTTT. Residues: CASSPGQGRRTGELFF. The genes are TRBV12-3 or TRBV12-4 and TRBJ2-2; TRBD1 agrees at 9 bases. The CDR3 runs to 16 residues. With 5 bases clipped from V and 4 bases from J, the junction kept 8 bases outside the gene matches.

This CDR3 reads CSVSRGNTEAFF. The CDR3 DNA reads TGCAGCGTTAGCAGGGGGAACACTGAAGCTTTCTTT. The J gene is TRBJ1-1, the V gene TRBV29-1; tentatively, D is TRBD1 (6 bases). This CDR3 is built from 12 residues. Trimming took 5 bases from V and 1 from J, leaving 8 bases between them. Germline values: CDR1 SQVTM, CDR2 ANQGSEA.

V is TRBV4-3 and J is TRBJ1-1; 7 nucleotides align to TRBD1. The CDR3 sequence is 15 residues long. CDR1 and CDR2 (germline): LGHNA, YSLEER. Germline trimming cut 4 bases from V and 3 bases from J; bases unmatched to any gene: 8. The CDR3 bases are TGCGCCAGCAGCCGGGACGGCAGGGGGGACACTGAAGCTTTCTTT. This translates into CASSRDGRGDTEAFF.

This clonotype has a count of ten or more. V and J are TRBV4-3 and TRBJ2-1, with D possibly TRBD2 on 6 matching bases. Trimming shortened V by 0 bases and J by 0 bases, and 12 bases separated the two germline ends. This CDR3 region has 17 residues. Germline V CDR1 and CDR2: LGHNA, YSLEER. The CDR3 region is CASSQERGSPSYNEQFF. In DNA form, the CDR3 reads TGCGCCAGCAGCCAAGAACGGGGGAGCCCCTCCTACAATGAGCAGTTCTTC.

The chain employs TRBV12-3 or TRBV12-4 and TRBJ2-5; D remains unclear. The CDR3 has 15 residues. V was trimmed by 2 bases and J by 5 bases, leaving 15 bases between them. The CDR3 DNA follows: TGTGCCAGCAGTTTAACTCGCTTGGTGGGGGAGACCCAGTACTTC. Translated, it gives CASSLTRLVGETQYF.

The chain recombines TRBV20-1 with TRBJ2-3; 8 positions agree with TRBD2. The germline V gene encodes CDR1 DFQATT and CDR2 SNEGSKA (reference sequence). CDR3 size: 16 residues. The V gene end was trimmed by 1 base and the J gene end by 4 bases; junction bases not matched to a gene: 10. The CDR3 protein is CSARGGGGGTPDTQYF. The CDR3 DNA follows: TGCAGTGCTAGAGGGGGAGGCGGGGGGACTCCAGATACGCAGTATTTT.

V is TRBV6-2 or TRBV6-3 and J is TRBJ1-2; a weak D match, TRBD1 (6 bases). V lost 6 bases and J lost 4, with 18 bases in between. The germline V gene has CDR1 MNHEY and CDR2 SVGEGT. This CDR3 spans 15 amino acids. This chain's CDR3 is CASRPINRDRYGYTF. For the CDR3, the DNA is TGTGCCAGCAGGCCGATTAACAGGGACCGCTATGGCTACACCTTC.

As to this clonotype: This sequence may be a read error, since a much larger clone differs from it by one base. The chain is built from TRBV20-1 and TRBJ2-3; D may be TRBD2 (5 bases). This CDR3 has 15 amino acids. From germline, CDR1 is DFQATT and CDR2 SNEGSKA (reference sequence). The chain's CDR3 is CSTREVGTGTYTQYF. DNA of the CDR3: TGCAGTACTAGAGAGGTGGGAACGGGAACCTATACGCAGTATTTT.